This T cell receptor beta chain emerged from a study of cytomegalovirus exposure and HLA in healthy donors. PCR employed 60 Vbeta and 13 Jbeta primers. Using immunoSEQ multiplex PCR, the repertoire was profiled, and TCRdb retains in-frame clones only, with some absent. The sample holds approximately 140,000 clones, roughly 77% seen once. V was cut by 5 bases and J by 5 bases, with 10 bases left in between. Per the germline V gene, CDR1 is MNHEY and CDR2 is SMNVEV (reference sequence). CDR3 length: 13 residues. The sample taken for sequencing was PBMCs. The chain uses TRBV27 and TRBJ2-1; D is uncertain. The sequence came from a human donor in good health. CDR3 DNA: TGTGCCAGCAGTCTAATTCCGCACAATGAGCAGTTCTTC. Residues: CASSLIPHNEQFF.